One sample yielded the 8 T cell receptor beta chains listed below, sequenced in a study of neurological immune-mediated disorders. Each CDR3 protein gets one entry after TCRdb re-called the 5' RACE reads with MiXCR. The sample has some 46,000 distinct CDR3 sequences, roughly 4.1% seen once. The sequenced sample was PBMCs. All receptors come from a woman aged 60-70 years with multiple sclerosis.

The chain uses TRBV29-1 and TRBJ1-1; TRBD1 might be the D (6 bases). This CDR3 has 14 amino acids. The V end lost 7 bases, the J end lost 4 bases, and 19 bases lay between the germline ends. Germline lookup yields CDR1 SQVTM and CDR2 ANQGSEA. The CDR3 nucleotides are TGCAGCGCTCTGAAGGGGGGACGCGGCACTGAAGCTTTCTTT. Protein sequence: CSALKGGRGTEAFF.

This clonotype was detected many times. V usage is TRBV20-1 and J usage is TRBJ2-3; D is unresolved. There are 12 residues in the CDR3. Trimming stripped 3 bases from V and 2 bases from J, with 6 bases between. Germline assignment: CDR1 DFQATT and CDR2 SNEGSKA (reference sequence). The CDR3 here is CSASGITDTQYF. CDR3 in DNA: TGCAGTGCTAGCGGTATCACAGATACGCAGTATTTT.

This clonotype was picked up many times. The chain combines TRBV20-1 with TRBJ2-7; the match to TRBD1 covers 8 bases. The CDR3 is made up of 14 amino acids. V gave up 1 base and J gave up 3 bases; unmatched junction bases: 5. Germline values: CDR1 DFQATT, CDR2 SNEGSKA (reference sequence). The CDR3 sequence: CSARGQGFFYEQYF. Here the CDR3 DNA reads TGCAGTGCTAGAGGACAGGGGTTTTTCTACGAGCAGTACTTC.

As regards this clonotype: A much larger clone lies a single base off, so this may be a read error. The chain links TRBV3-1 to TRBJ1-2; 9 positions agree with TRBD1. Germline assignment: CDR1 LGHDT and CDR2 YNNKEL (reference sequence). Unmatched junction bases numbered 3, after V lost 4 bases and J lost 6 bases. This CDR3 comprises 13 residues. The CDR3 loop is CASSRDRADGYTF. CDR3 bases: TGTGCCAGCAGCCGGGACAGGGCGGATGGCTACACCTTC.

The table lists this clonotype with a few counts. V usage is TRBV20-1 and J usage is TRBJ2-1; D call uncertain. Trimming shortened V by 6 bases and J by 3 bases, and 15 bases separated the two germline ends. CDR3 length: 14 residues. Germline V CDR1 and CDR2: DFQATT, SNEGSKA (reference sequence). In DNA form, the CDR3 reads TGCAGTGCCACCCAGTTGTCAAACTACAATGAGCAGTTCTTC. Protein: CSATQLSNYNEQFF.

A word on this clonotype: This CDR3 is missing its conserved last phenylalanine or tryptophan, likely due to a read error. The V gene is TRBV2, the J gene TRBJ2-3; no definite D call. Germline V gene data show CDR1 as SNHLY and CDR2 as FYNNEI. There are 13 residues in the CDR3. Trimming removed 2 bases from V and 2 bases from J, with 5 bases in between. This CDR3 reads CASSELATDTQYI. For the CDR3, the DNA is TGTGCCAGCAGTGAATTGGCCACAGATACGCAGTATATT.

There are many counts of this clonotype. The chain has TRBV6-5 and TRBJ1-5; TRBD1 might be the D (6 bases). This CDR3 has 14 amino acids. V lost 5 bases and J lost 1, with 9 bases in between. The V gene's germline CDR1 is MNHEY and CDR2 SVGAGI. The CDR3 region has the DNA TGTGCCAGCAGTGAACAGGGAAGCAATCAGCCCCAGCATTTT. Translated, it gives CASSEQGSNQPQHF.

The rearrangement links TRBV20-1 to TRBJ2-2; the match to TRBD2 covers 8 bases. There are 13 residues in the CDR3. Germline CDR1 reads DFQATT; CDR2 reads SNEGSKA (reference sequence). After removal of 5 bases from V and 5 bases from J, the junction contained 4 bases not matched to a gene. This CDR3 reads CSALRGGTGELFF. CDR3 nucleotide sequence: TGCAGTGCTCTCCGCGGGGGGACCGGGGAGCTGTTTTTT.